This paragraph covers one TCR beta chain sequence. The antigen is not known. Between the trimmed V and J ends, which lost 3 bases and 7 bases, there was a span of 9 bases. CDR1 is SEHNR, CDR2 FQNEAQ, per germline (reference sequence). The CDR3 length is 13 residues. The data were obtained in a study of CD8+CD57+ T cells in acquired aplastic anemia. Study-level information: When averaged, DNA from sorted CD4+ and CD8+ cells came to approximately 3 ug. Notes on the study in general: Common to patients and controls were approximately 30 CD8+ CDR3 sequences. Controls and patients did not differ significantly in CD8+ Simpson's diversity.

The TCR beta profiling, which covered VDJ combination and CDR3 sequence, was carried out using genomic DNA as the template. TCRdb itself ran the reads through MiXCR, one entry per CDR3 protein. The sample yields some 150,000 distinct CDR3 sequences, less than 45% seen once. This clonotype was obtained from a human donor in good health, serving as a control. Sample: sorted CD4+, CD8+, or CD8+CD57+ T cells (not recorded which) from PBMCs. The chain has TRBV7-9 and TRBJ2-2; D perhaps matches TRBD1 (6 bases). The CDR3 protein is CASSFTGNGELFF. Written as DNA, the CDR3 is TGTGCCAGCAGCTTCACAGGGAACGGGGAGCTGTTTTTT.